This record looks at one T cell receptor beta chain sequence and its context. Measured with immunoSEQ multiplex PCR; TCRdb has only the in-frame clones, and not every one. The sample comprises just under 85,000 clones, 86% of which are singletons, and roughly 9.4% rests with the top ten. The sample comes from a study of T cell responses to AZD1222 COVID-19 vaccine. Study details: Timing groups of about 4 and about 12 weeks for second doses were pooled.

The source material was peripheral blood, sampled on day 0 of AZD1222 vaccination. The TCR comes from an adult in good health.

CDR3 DNA sequence: TGTGCCAGCACCCTGCGGGCAGGGGGGGGATTATGGCAGTTCTTC. This encodes CASTLRAGGGLWQFF. V usage is TRBV2 and J usage is TRBJ2-1; possibly TRBD1 or TRBD2 for D (7 bases each). V lost 7 bases, J lost 12 bases, and 25 bases lay in between. The CDR3 has 15 amino acids. CDR1 and CDR2 from the germline V gene are SNHLY and FYNNEI.